The clone carrying this T cell receptor (beta chain) was found once. This specimen comes from a study of blood T cell repertoires in COVID-19. The CDR3 runs to 13 residues. V was shortened by 4 bases and J by 2 bases, with 8 bases between the two germline ends. Germline lookup yields CDR1 LNHDA and CDR2 SQIVND (reference sequence). Source study methods: Estimation of nucleated cell counts was performed using reference gene primer amplification. Using immunoSEQ multiplex PCR, the repertoire was profiled, and TCRdb retains in-frame clones only, with some absent. V, J and clone size derive from that table, while D and trimming were established from the DNA sequence. Of just under 350,000 clones in the sample, roughly 89% were seen once.

This clonotype originated in a woman aged 18-29 years who had recovered from COVID-19. J is TRBJ2-5 and V is TRBV19; tentative D call: TRBD1 (6 bases). The specimen was peripheral blood. The CDR3 is CASSRGPQETQYF. The DNA for the CDR3 is TGTGCCAGTAGTAGGGGGCCTCAAGAGACCCAGTACTTC.